The T cell receptor (beta chain) described here comes from a study of tumor and adjacent non-tumor tissue in lung cancer (dated by TCRdb to the late 2010s). Describing the broader study: By cancer type, the cohort comprised 12 to 13 adenocarcinoma patients, 2 squamous cell carcinoma patients and 1 small cell lung cancer patient. The 15 enrolled patients, of whom 10 were men and 5 were women, were aged about 30 to 80 years and were diagnosed with TNM stage I to III disease. Sequencing produced 100 million to 150 million productive TCRbeta reads in total, an average of approximately 4.2 million reads per sample. The study compared bulk TCRbeta repertoires from lung tumor tissue and matched distant non-tumor lung tissue of roughly 15 lung cancer patients. A few dozen paired specimens, one tumor and one normal lung sample per patient, were profiled by TCRbeta CDR3 sequencing. Paper-wide results and their limitations: The cohort had only around 14 patients, and the authors noted that larger samples and more detailed clinical data are needed. TCR diversity was significantly higher in younger patients, and greater tumor TCR diversity was associated with shorter overall survival and shorter disease-free survival. The sequencing platform is not named in the methods, and unique molecular identifiers are not mentioned. The top 100 clones accounted for a significantly larger cumulative portion of the repertoire in normal lung than in tumor tissue. Significantly higher TCR diversity (inverse Simpson) was observed in tumor tissue than in normal lung tissue (approximately 430 vs 150, P = 0.0075, Mann-Whitney U test). Peripheral blood was not sequenced, so blood TCRbeta repertoires in these lung cancer patients were not examined.

Note on this clonotype: Its antigen has not been determined. Relative to the germline gene, one junction end is altered; a read error may explain this.

Library construction relied on multiplex PCR. This sample was sequenced with an Illumina HiSeq 2500. TCRbeta libraries were constructed through three rounds of nested PCR with primers (Table S4) according to protocols modified from ARM-PCR. Before sequencing, PCR products in the 200-500 bp range were cut out of the gel and cleaned up using the QIAquick gel extraction kit. Per the source publication's procedure: Reads were cleaned using Trimmomatic, were merged into complete CDR3 sequences using FLASH, and were assigned to V(D)J germline segments using MiTCR. Clonal diversity was computed as the inverse Simpson's index with VDJtools. In-frame sequences lacking a premature stop codon were counted as productive reads. TCRdb itself trimmed the public reads at Q25 with fastp, ran MiXCR and retained productive beta chains. Here each entry gathers all rows of one CDR3 protein and keeps the most common genes and DNA. TCRdb's processing, not the study's, gives the V and J calls here. This sample holds approximately 150,000 distinct CDR3 sequences; around 60% were observed only once. About 20% of the sample is taken by the ten largest.

RNA was extracted from bulk unsorted tissue and checked for quality with a NanoDrop ND-1000 and an Agilent 2100. Newly diagnosed lung cancer patients without prior chemotherapy who had been admitted for thoracic surgery in China between August and November 2014 were enrolled as donors. Patients who had received previous radiotherapy or chemotherapy, or who had another concurrent cancer, were excluded from the study. Pieces of surgical tissue measuring roughly 1-2 cm3 were kept in RNAlater solution and stored at -80 degrees C until use. Per the germline V gene, SGHNT is the CDR1 and YENEEA is the CDR2. The CDR3 covers 13 residues, taking in both the cysteine and the phenylalanine. The sequence is cut down to CDR3 DNA, 39 bases in frame from base 1.

The sample comprised lung tumor tissue. This sequence uses TRBV11-3 and TRBJ1-1; the D gene lacks a confident call. The receptor was derived from a man aged 60 to 75 with small cell lung cancer. In nucleotide form, the sequence is TGTACCAGCAGCTTAGAAGGATGCACTGAAGCTTTCTTT. Its protein reads: CTSSLEGCTEAFF.